This TCR beta chain was identified during a study of CD8+ T cells in alopecia areata. As the sequencing template, cDNA was produced by extracting RNA and reverse transcribing it. Assay used: immunoSEQ multiplex PCR; TCRdb lists only in-frame clones, some missing. Of about 120,000 clones listed, less than 45% are singletons. CDR3 size: 14 residues. CDR1 SGHRS and CDR2 YFSETQ come from the germline V gene. J gave up 1 base and V 3 bases, and 3 bases lay outside the gene matches. The TCR originated in a human donor with alopecia areata. This chain links TRBV5-1 with TRBJ1-1; TRBD1 matches 7 bases. Sequenced sample: CD4+ T cells sorted from blood. CDR3 protein: CASSSGQSNTEAFF. The CDR3 nucleotides read TGCGCCAGCAGCTCGGGACAGTCGAACACTGAAGCTTTCTTT. The variable domain in full, completed from reference TRBV5-1 and TRBJ1-1, reads KAGVTQTPRYLIKTRGQQVTLSCSPISGHRSVSWYQQTPGQGLQFLFEYFSETQRNKGNFPGRFSGRQFSNSRSEMNVSTLELGDSALYLCASSSGQSNTEAFFGQGTRLTVV.